The rows below give T cell receptor beta chains drawn from one sample of a study of vaccination and CD4 T cells after COVID-19. TCRdb reprocessed the PCR reads with MiXCR, giving one entry per CDR3 protein. The sample records tens of thousands of distinct CDR3 sequences, approximately 50% being singletons. The antigens for these receptors are not known. Sequenced sample: CD4+ T cells from blood, cultured in vitro. Source of these receptors: a human donor who had recovered from COVID-19. The CDR3 runs from the conserved cysteine through the conserved F or W. A D gene is named only where the DNA matches it firmly. Expanded clones get a size class; other rows say once, few or many, or leave the size out.

TRBJ1-5,NA,NA,TRBV6-4,TGTGCCAGCAGTGTAGGGCCCCATCAGCCCCAGCATTTT,CASSVGPHQPQHF
TRBJ1-1,NA,NA,TRBV11-3,TGTGCCAGCAGCAAACAGGGAAGGGCTTTCTTT,CASSKQGRAFF
TRBJ1-1,few,TRBD1,TRBV12-3/TRBV12-4,TGTGCCAGCAGTCCGACAGGGGGGTTGAAAGCTTTCTTT,CASSPTGGLKAFF
TRBJ1-2,few,NA,TRBV7-2,TGTGCCAGCAGCGCCAACAGGGAGAGTTACTTTGGCTACACCTTC,CASSANRESYFGYTF
TRBJ2-3,few,NA,TRBV20-1,TGCAGTGCTGGTGGTAGGGCCACAGATACGCAGTATTTT,CSAGGRATDTQYF
TRBJ1-5,NA,TRBD1,TRBV29-1,TGCAGCGTTGGAACAGGGGTTCCTGGTAATCAGCCCCAGCATTTT,CSVGTGVPGNQPQHF
TRBJ2-7,NA,TRBD2,TRBV10-2,TGCGCCAGCAGTCCAGCGGGAGGGCGATACGAGCAGTACTTC,CASSPAGGRYEQYF
TRBJ2-7,few,NA,TRBV27,TGTGCCAGCAGTTCCCGAGGTGGGGGCGCCTACGAGCAGTACTTC,CASSSRGGGAYEQYF
TRBJ1-2,NA,TRBD1,TRBV20-1,TGCAGTGCTAGAGCAGGACAGGGTGTATCCTATGGCTACACCTTC,CSARAGQGVSYGYTF
TRBJ1-4,NA,NA,TRBV15,TGTGCCACCAGCAGAGATCGAGGGCGGGCTAATGAAAAACTGTTTTTT,CATSRDRGRANEKLFF
TRBJ1-6,few,NA,TRBV2,TGTGCCAGCAGGGTGACCTATAATTCACCCCTCCACTTT,CASRVTYNSPLHF
TRBJ2-3,NA,NA,TRBV20-1,TGCAGTGCTATAGACTACATCATATCCGCAGATACGCAGTATTTT,CSAIDYIISADTQYF
TRBJ1-1,NA,NA,TRBV12-3/TRBV12-4,TGTGCCAGCACCCTAACAAGGGGCGGCACTGAAGCTTTCTTT,CASTLTRGGTEAFF
TRBJ1-2,few,TRBD1,TRBV6-1,TGTGCCAGCAGTAGACAGGGACCAACCGGAAACTATGGCTACACCTTC,CASSRQGPTGNYGYTF
TRBJ1-3,few,NA,TRBV6-1,TGTGCCAGCAGTCTCATCACAGGGAGATCTGGAAACACCATATATTTT,CASSLITGRSGNTIYF
TRBJ2-7,NA,TRBD2,TRBV20-1,TGCAGTGCTAGAGTGAGGGGACTACCCGAGCAGTACTTC,CSARVRGLPEQYF
TRBJ1-3,NA,TRBD1,TRBV6-1,TGTGCCAGCAGTGTACTCACAGGGGAGCACACCATATATTTT,CASSVLTGEHTIYF
TRBJ1-6,once,NA,TRBV11-3,TGTGCCAGCAGCTTTGGAGAGAGGATAAATTCACCCCTCCACTTT,CASSFGERINSPLHF
TRBJ2-5,NA,NA,TRBV6-1,TGTGCCAGCAGCCGGCAGGGAGAGACCCAGTACTTC,CASSRQGETQYF
TRBJ1-2,NA,NA,TRBV6-5,TGTGCCAGCAGTTACTCGGGGGATGGCTACACCTTC,CASSYSGDGYTF
TRBJ1-5,NA,TRBD1,TRBV19,TGTGCCAGTTCAGGGACAGTCAATCAGCCCCAGCATTTT,CASSGTVNQPQHF
TRBJ2-3,NA,TRBD2,TRBV5-4,TGTGCCAGCAGCCACGGGACTAGCAGATCCACAGATACGCAGTATTTT,CASSHGTSRSTDTQYF
TRBJ2-1,few,TRBD2,TRBV7-2,TGTGCCAGCAGCTTAGTAGCGGGAAGAGATGAGCAGTTCTTC,CASSLVAGRDEQFF
TRBJ2-1,NA,NA,TRBV7-2,TGTGCCAGCAGCCCTATCTACAATGAGCAGTTCTTC,CASSPIYNEQFF
TRBJ2-1,medium-sized,NA,TRBV28,TGTGCCAGCAGCCCCTCTGGAGCCCTCTACAATGAGCAGTTCTTC,CASSPSGALYNEQFF
TRBJ2-3,few,NA,TRBV10-1,TGCGCCAGCAGTCCGGGGCTTACAGATACGCAGTATTTT,CASSPGLTDTQYF
TRBJ2-7,few,TRBD2,TRBV20-1,TGCAGTGCTAGACCCCCCCGGCAGGGAGGGGACGAGCAGTACTTC,CSARPPRQGGDEQYF
TRBJ2-3,NA,NA,TRBV20-1,TGCAGTGCTAGAGTAGCAGGTTTCAACACAGATACGCAGTATTTT,CSARVAGFNTDTQYF
TRBJ1-1,NA,TRBD1,TRBV5-1,TGCGCCAGTAGCCAGGGGGCAGGATTCGGCACTGAAGCTTTCTTT,CASSQGAGFGTEAFF
TRBJ1-2,NA,NA,TRBV25-1,TGTGCCAGCAGTCCCTCGAAGGGGAGGTATGGCTACACCTTC,CASSPSKGRYGYTF
TRBJ2-7,NA,NA,TRBV21-1,TGTGCCAGCATTCCATCTATCCGGGGAGGACAAAGGTACGAGCAGTACTTC,CASIPSIRGGQRYEQYF